This T cell receptor beta chain originates from a study of cytomegalovirus exposure and HLA in healthy donors. Regarding the study as a whole: Cytomegalovirus-associated TCR beta chains were listed, numbering around 150. Subsequent analysis showed first-cohort TCR clusters tending to co-occur in approximately 120 validation repertoires. Confirmation in vitro established that three CMV-associated chains were specific for CMV antigens.

V lost 4 bases and J 0 bases, leaving 24 bases between the germline ends. The CDR3 contains 19 residues. Note on this clone: Its antigen is unknown.

Measured with immunoSEQ multiplex PCR; TCRdb has only the in-frame clones, and not every one. The sample holds a few hundred thousand clones, around 90% seen once. Sequencing input: PBMCs. The receptor was derived from a woman aged 18-29 years in good health and CMV-seronegative. The gene calls are TRBV5-7 and TRBJ2-3, with D possibly matching TRBD2 (5 bases). TRBV5-7 is marked as an open reading frame, function uncertain. The CDR3 nucleotides are TGTGCCAGCAGCCGGACCCGGCCGGGGTGGGTATTAAGCACAGATACGCAGTATTTT. Protein product: CASSRTRPGWVLSTDTQYF.